The entry that follows covers one TCR beta chain sequence. No cognate antigen has been identified for it. No much larger clone is present one base from it, and per-base qualities are unavailable. The receptor library was made with the immunoSEQ multiplex PCR assay. For the multiplex PCR, a mixture combining 60 forward primers for TCR Vbeta segments and 13 reverse primers for TCR Jbeta segments was used. A multiplex PCR assay on genomic DNA amplified the CDR3 region of rearranged TCR beta genes. The amplified TCR beta libraries were sequenced on the Illumina HiSeq System as 87-base-pair reads. In the authors' own workflow: Across the roughly 670 repertoires, a later analysis counted 80 million or so unique TCR beta chains, roughly 11 million of which were shared by at least two donors. Raw reads were error-corrected and collapsed into unique sequences by a nearest-neighbor algorithm in which closely related sequences were merged to remove PCR and sequencing errors. CDR3 sequences were aligned to IMGT reference sequences to assign V, D and J gene segments. For a sequence to be retained, a match of at least six nucleotides to both a V gene segment and a J gene segment was required. A rearrangement counted as productive if the CDR3 had no stop codons and remained in frame with V and J, and every other rearrangement counted as non-productive. Following IMGT convention, CDR3 was defined as the stretch from the second conserved V-encoded cysteine up to the conserved J-encoded phenylalanine. The earlier analysis of 500 to 650 of the donors excluded any sequence lacking an unambiguous match to a single V gene segment. In an earlier analysis of approximately 610 of the donors, V segments were called functional above 56.7% productive rearrangements and were called segregating when the between-donor standard deviation exceeded 5%. To diagnose cytomegalovirus status from the catalog of TCR beta chain sequences, a statistical classification framework was built. In a later analysis, TCR nucleotide sequences were compared against IMGT/GENE-DB human TR gene sequences so that V and J genes could be assigned. In a later analysis, CDR3 sequences and most-parsimonious VDJ recombination scenarios were assigned using the TCRdist pipeline. In a later analysis, each TCR beta chain was defined by its CDR3 amino acid sequence together with its V-gene family, and reads lacking a unique V-gene family were excluded. To address suspected cross-contamination and a sequencing artifact, a later analysis removed a few hundred highly shared, low-generation-probability nucleotide sequences. A later analysis calculated a clonal expansion index for each public chain from normalized within-repertoire ranks of inferred template counts. In a later analysis, generation probabilities were computed using a VDJ recombination model fitted to out-of-frame rearrangements, and the results were checked against IGoR. In a later analysis, hypergeometric tests were used to score TCR-TCR, TCR-HLA and TCR-CMV co-occurrence, with a repertoire-size bias correction applied to TCR pairs. A later analysis estimated false discovery rates by permuting HLA or CMV assignments 20 times. In a later analysis, co-occurring TCRs were grouped with DBSCAN, and TCRdist sequence similarity was added when clustering was performed within HLA-allele-positive subsets. Repertoires with fewer than 30,000 or more than 120,000 public chains were left out of co-occurrence clustering, as were about 5 repertoires with anomalous nucleotide sharing. TCRdb mirrors the immuneACCESS table, restricted to in-frame sequences. Some clones are absent from its copies; in checked studies, under half trace to an unresolved V gene, and the reason for the others is unknown. V, J and clone size reflect that table, while D and trimming were determined from the DNA. In all, the sample holds 80,000 or so clones, and 77% of those were seen once. The top ten clones comprise 2.5% to 3% of the sample.

The cohort was made up of 500 to 800 healthy bone marrow donors. At the time of sampling, all cohort members were nominally healthy, though unrecorded immune exposures were likely present. The donor tested CMV seropositive and was one of the 289 seropositive cohort members. Every donor gave a peripheral blood sample, and the peripheral blood mononuclear cells from that sample were used for TCR beta sequencing. Genomic DNA was extracted from the blood cell samples with the Qiagen DNeasy Blood Extraction Kit. This sample stems from a study of cytomegalovirus exposure and HLA in healthy donors (dated by TCRdb to the late 2010s). A note on the overall study: According to an earlier analysis of around 600 of the donors, some 170 million T cells yielded 117 million unique TCR beta sequences and about 300 Gb of sequence data. An early release covering roughly 600 HLA-typed donors comprised about 300 gigabases of sequencing data and tens of millions of unique TCR sequences. An earlier analysis of around 580 of the donors used high-throughput TCR beta sequencing to judge whether each TCR beta V gene segment behaved as functional or pseudogenic. Of the approximately 400 genotyped donors, 81% were placed in the genetic ancestry cluster associated with self-reported Caucasian donors. On average, roughly 250,000 unique TCR beta nucleotide sequences were sequenced per donor among fewer than 500 genotyped donors of the cohort, with roughly 19% of those sequences being non-productive. HLA typing included class I and class II loci at four-digit resolution. The later analysis used no new phenotypic data to find candidate immune exposures, relying instead on TCR beta sequences and their occurrence across donors. Roughly five DR-DQ haplotypes were treated as single units for association and clustering because of strong linkage in the cohort. Alongside the repertoire data, information on donor age, sex, ethnicity and CMV serostatus was compiled. Genome-wide SNP genotypes for about 65% of the 666 donors were used in a later genetic analysis, which treated that subset as a discovery cohort. The study was designed to test whether signatures of past pathogen exposure could be identified by cataloging public T cell receptors. Every repertoire in the discovery cohort had been generated on one and the same sequencing platform. The study combined high-throughput TCR immunosequencing, statistical association of individual TCRs with disease status, and machine learning to predict cytomegalovirus infection status. A later analysis re-analyzed previously published TCR beta repertoires from about 730 donors and added high-resolution HLA genotyping to study TCR occurrence patterns. The study profiled the T cell repertoires of under 850 subjects by immunosequencing and related them to cytomegalovirus serostatus. A separate validation cohort of 90 to 150 different subjects was used in addition to the 666-subject first cohort. The number of donors typed differed by locus, with 629-630 for A, B, C, DRB1 and DQB1, 522 for DQA1, 600 to 610 for DPA1, and about 450 for DPB1.

CDR1 and CDR2 are drawn from the germline V gene: ENHRY, SYGVKD. V lost 8 bases and J lost 1 base; the stretch between them is 8 bases long. The CDR3, from cysteine to phenylalanine, totals 12 residues. Only CDR3 DNA remains: 36 bases, in frame from the first base. The paper as a whole reports these results and caveats: The cohort was sequenced for TCR beta chains only, and without alpha or paired-chain data the features that could be detected were limited. The sequencing pipeline was judged likely to have produced a cluster of highly shared sequence variants as a technical artifact. A further reported finding was that TCR beta sequences accurately predicted the HLA-A and HLA-B alleles for most subjects in the first cohort. Linkage disequilibrium might explain the correlated functional status among segregating V segments, but an unknown experimental factor could not be ruled out. A later analysis associated about 18,000 TCR beta sequences with specific HLA alleles at a false discovery rate of 0.05. Some IMGT-functional V segments, including TRBV6-2 and TRBV6-3, could not be told apart with the 87-base-pair reads, so those segments were excluded. The classifier was reported to diagnose cytomegalovirus status with high specificity and sensitivity in both the original cohort and the validation cohort. A later analysis found that most CMV-associated TCR beta chains appeared HLA-restricted, with HLA associations seemingly driven largely by CMV exposure. Because counts were too low, seventeen rarely observed V segments, including chromosome 9 orphons, were left out of the earlier analysis of over 550 of the donors. Because some donors lacked HLA typing at each locus, the association tests relied only on the typed subset. In an earlier analysis of roughly 560 of the donors, most TCR beta V segments were observed in productive rearrangements about 90% or about 30% of the time, broadly matching IMGT annotations. According to the authors, the approach could potentially be generalized to other disease states and immunological phenotypes. In a later genetic analysis, a missense DCLRE1C variant was associated with V-gene and J-gene trimming of TCR beta chains, and the association was replicated in an independent cohort. Several of the top co-occurrence clusters appeared to be linked to parvovirus B19, influenza, CMV and Epstein-Barr virus, according to a later analysis. Immune exposure information for the cohort was limited to CMV serostatus. A later analysis found that HLA-associated TCR beta chains were more clonally expanded and had lower generation probabilities than equally common non-associated chains. According to a later analysis, TCR association rates differed among HLA loci, with DRB1 alleles showing the most associated TCRs and HLA-C alleles showing the fewest. The study listed 164 TCR beta chains as associated with cytomegalovirus. When HLA alleles, especially DR and DQ, strongly co-occurred, TCR associations were difficult to assign to individual alleles. Across donors, most TCR sequences were observed very rarely, whereas some public TCRs were present in many individuals. According to a later genetic analysis, donors in an Asian-associated ancestry cluster had fewer N-insertions in productive TCRs than the roughly 670-donor mean. Sequencing depth was assumed to be roughly uniform across donors in the presence/absence analyses, though that assumption may not hold. A few of the identified cytomegalovirus-associated TCR beta chains were confirmed in vitro to be specific for cytomegalovirus antigens.

The chain couples TRBV10-3 to TRBJ1-1; confidence is insufficient to name the D gene. Material for sequencing was PBMCs. The clonotype was recovered from a man over 45 in good health and CMV-seropositive. The base sequence is TGTGCCATCGGGAGGAGGAACACTGAAGCTTTCTTT. Its product reads: CAIGRRNTEAFF.